The 6 T cell receptor beta chains reported below all come from one sample, sequenced in a study of Graves' ophthalmopathy and Graves' hyperthyroidism. Scientists amplified the TCR beta CDR3 regions from RNA transcripts. RT-PCR in the first round used HTBI primers; a second-round multiplex PCR followed. MiXCR, applied by TCRdb to the multiplex PCR reads, yields one record per CDR3 protein. The sample includes over a million distinct CDR3 sequences, about 36% of them seen just once. The specimen was peripheral blood or thyroid tissue (not recorded which). These receptors originate from an adult man with Graves' hyperthyroidism.

This clonotype has only a few counts. One end of the junction is discordant with germline, which a read error may explain. In nucleotides, the CDR3 is TGTGCCAGCAGCCCGGGACAGGGTTTT. This codes for CASSPGQGF. This chain connects TRBV9 to TRBJ1-4, with 9 bases lining up with TRBD1. This CDR3 is built from 9 residues. CDR1 and CDR2 (germline): SGDLS, YYNGEE.

This clonotype occurred many times. The J gene is TRBJ1-4, the V gene TRBV19; the D is unclear. Germline-derived CDR1 and CDR2 are LNHDA and SQIVND (reference sequence). The CDR3 consists of 15 residues. V was clipped by 8 bases and J by 7 bases, with 20 bases between them. The CDR3 protein is CASGRFGRRFEKLFF. CDR3 sequence (DNA): TGTGCCAGTGGACGTTTCGGGAGGCGATTTGAAAAACTGTTTTTT. Full variable domain (missing parts from reference TRBV19 and TRBJ1-4): DGGITQSPKYLFRKEGQNVTLSCEQNLNHDAMYWYRQDPGQGLRLIYYSQIVNDFQKGDIAEGYSVSREKKESFPLTVTSAQKNPTAFYLCASGRFGRRFEKLFFGSGTQLSVL.

The chain has TRBV12-3 or TRBV12-4 and TRBJ1-3; TRBD1 might be the D (5 bases). The CDR3 totals 16 residues. Trimming removed 10 bases at V and 0 bases at J, with 19 bases between. The CDR3 DNA sequence: TGTGCCACCCATCTGGGGGGATGGTACTCTGGAAACACCATATATTTT. Amino acids: CATHLGGWYSGNTIYF.

The sample holds many counts of this clonotype. The chain joins TRBV24-1 to TRBJ1-4; no clear D. The CDR3 totals 12 residues. In germline, CDR1 is KGHDR, CDR2 SFDVKD. V lost 4 bases and J 7 bases, leaving 6 bases between the germline ends. The CDR3: CATSDHTEKLFF. The CDR3 region has the DNA TGTGCCACCAGTGACCATACTGAAAAACTGTTTTTT.

This clonotype was recorded once. The gene calls are TRBV29-1 and TRBJ2-2, with D unresolved. V dropped 8 bases and J dropped 4 bases, with 17 bases sitting between them. This CDR3 is built from 14 residues. Germline CDR1 and CDR2: SQVTM and ANQGSEA. The CDR3 region is CSQVSGSRTGELFF. CDR3 coding DNA: TGCAGCCAAGTGAGTGGCAGTCGCACCGGGGAGCTGTTTTTT.

The chain joins TRBV5-1 to TRBJ2-7, with 14 bases matching TRBD2. Germline trimming cut 2 bases from V and 6 bases from J; bases unmatched to any gene: 10. CDR1 is SGHRS, CDR2 YFSETQ, per germline. The CDR3 is made up of 17 amino acids. The CDR3 DNA reads TGCGCCAGCAGCTTCAGCGGGACTAGCGGGAGTTTCGGCGAGCAGTACTTC. This gives the protein CASSFSGTSGSFGEQYF.